The rows below give T cell receptor beta chains drawn from one sample of a study of blood T cell repertoires in COVID-19. The table came from immunoSEQ multiplex PCR; TCRdb's copy has only in-frame clones and leaves some out. The sample shows more than 250,000 clones, roughly 85% of them seen only once. Sequenced: PBMCs or T cells enriched from blood (not recorded which). Source of these receptors: a woman in her 30s who had recovered from COVID-19. Both conserved end residues are part of each CDR3. The order of the fields is CDR3 protein, CDR3 DNA, V gene, clone size, D gene, CDR3 length, J gene. The D gene is left open where the match is weak. Clone size is not always given. Where it is, it says once, few, many or a class for expanded clones.

CASSIFGGHEAEAFF,TGTGCCAGTAGTATATTTGGGGGCCACGAAGCTGAAGCTTTCTTT,TRBV19,.,.,15,TRBJ1-1
CSAYKNTGELFF,TGCAGCGCTTACAAGAACACCGGGGAGCTGTTTTTT,TRBV29-1,.,.,12,TRBJ2-2
CASSANLDTDTQYF,TGTGCCAGCAGCGCGAACTTAGACACAGATACGCAGTATTTT,TRBV9,.,.,14,TRBJ2-3
CASRRGQGTGSPLHF,TGCGCCAGCAGACGCGGACAGGGAACGGGATCACCCCTCCACTTT,TRBV4-3,.,TRBD1,15,TRBJ1-6
CASSQQNSPLHF,TGTGCCAGCAGCCAGCAGAATTCACCCCTCCACTTT,TRBV3-1/TRBV3-2,.,.,12,TRBJ1-6
CASSVQNTEAFF,TGTGCTAGTAGTGTACAGAACACTGAAGCTTTCTTT,TRBV12-5,.,.,12,TRBJ1-1
CASSLAGDRGTGELFF,TGTGCCAGCAGCTTGGCCGGGGACAGGGGGACCGGGGAGCTGTTTTTT,TRBV5-4,.,TRBD1,16,TRBJ2-2
CASSFGTKYTGELFF,TGTGCCAGCAGCTTCGGGACAAAATACACCGGGGAGCTGTTTTTT,TRBV7-2,.,.,15,TRBJ2-2
CASSTLTAYGYTF,TGTGCCAGCAGTACGTTGACAGCCTATGGCTACACCTTC,TRBV27,.,.,13,TRBJ1-2
CASRRGDTQYF,TGTGCCAGCAGGCGAGGGGATACGCAGTATTTT,TRBV6-5,.,.,11,TRBJ2-3
CASGWTSGVQFF,TGTGCTAGTGGTTGGACTAGCGGTGTGCAGTTCTTC,TRBV12-5,.,TRBD2,12,TRBJ2-1
CASSEPGADANTGELFF,TGTGCCAGCAGTGAACCAGGGGCCGACGCGAACACCGGGGAGCTGTTTTTT,TRBV6-1,few,.,17,TRBJ2-2
CASSLVFPGGKGDTEAFF,TGTGCCAGCAGCTTAGTGTTCCCGGGGGGGAAAGGGGACACTGAAGCTTTCTTT,TRBV11-3,.,.,18,TRBJ1-1
CASSQDFLEGAYNEQFF,TGTGCCAGCAGCCAAGATTTTCTGGAGGGAGCCTACAATGAGCAGTTCTTC,TRBV3-1/TRBV3-2,.,.,17,TRBJ2-1
CASSSRDRGRRGAGYTF,TGTGCCAGCAGCTCCCGGGACAGGGGCCGACGAGGGGCTGGCTACACCTTC,TRBV13,many,TRBD1,17,TRBJ1-2
CAISDPRGFGWDSPLHF,TGTGCCATCAGTGACCCCAGGGGCTTTGGCTGGGATTCACCCCTCCACTTT,TRBV10-3,.,.,17,TRBJ1-6
CASSPGGVNSPLHF,TGTGCCAGCTCTCCCGGGGGTGTCAATTCACCCCTCCACTTT,TRBV5-4,.,.,14,TRBJ1-6
CASSPPGQANTGELFF,TGTGCCAGCAGCCCACCCGGACAGGCGAACACCGGGGAGCTGTTTTTT,TRBV4-2,once,TRBD1,16,TRBJ2-2
CASSQTAATGELFF,TGTGCCAGCAGTCAAACAGCGGCCACCGGGGAGCTGTTTTTT,TRBV6-5,.,.,14,TRBJ2-2
CASSPDKNSNQPQHF,TGTGCCAGCTCACCGGACAAGAATAGCAATCAGCCCCAGCATTTT,TRBV18,.,.,15,TRBJ1-5
CASSILRTAPNEQFF,TGTGCCAGTAGTATCCTGAGGACAGCACCCAATGAGCAGTTCTTC,TRBV19,once,.,15,TRBJ2-1